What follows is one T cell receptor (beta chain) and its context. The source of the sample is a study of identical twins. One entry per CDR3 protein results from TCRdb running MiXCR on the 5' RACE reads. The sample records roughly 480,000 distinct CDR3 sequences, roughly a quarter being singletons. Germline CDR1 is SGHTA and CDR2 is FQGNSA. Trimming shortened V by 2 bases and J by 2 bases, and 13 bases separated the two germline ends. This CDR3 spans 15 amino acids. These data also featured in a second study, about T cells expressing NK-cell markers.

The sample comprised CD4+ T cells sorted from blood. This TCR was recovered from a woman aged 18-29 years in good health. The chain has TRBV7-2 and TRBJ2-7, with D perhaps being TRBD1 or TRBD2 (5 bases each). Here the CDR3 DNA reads TGTGCCAGCAGCTTACTTCCGGGACCTACCTACGAGCAGTACTTC. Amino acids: CASSLLPGPTYEQYF.